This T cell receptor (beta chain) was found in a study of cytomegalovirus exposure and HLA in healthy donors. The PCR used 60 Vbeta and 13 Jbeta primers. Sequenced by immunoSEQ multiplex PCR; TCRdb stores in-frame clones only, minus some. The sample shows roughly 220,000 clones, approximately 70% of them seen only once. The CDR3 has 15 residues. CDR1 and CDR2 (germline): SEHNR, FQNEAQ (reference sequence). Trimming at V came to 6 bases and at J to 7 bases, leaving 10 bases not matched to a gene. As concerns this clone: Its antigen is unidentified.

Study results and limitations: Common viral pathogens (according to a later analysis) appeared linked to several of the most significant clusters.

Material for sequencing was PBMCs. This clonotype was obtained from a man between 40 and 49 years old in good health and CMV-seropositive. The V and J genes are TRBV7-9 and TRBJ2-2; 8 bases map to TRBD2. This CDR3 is CASSESGGPSGELFF. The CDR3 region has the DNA TGTGCCAGCAGTGAATCGGGGGGGCCGAGCGGGGAGCTGTTTTTT.